Listed here are 5 T cell receptor beta chains from one sample, sequenced in a study of early T cells in non-severe SARS-CoV-2 infection. Each CDR3 protein gets one entry after TCRdb re-called the 5' RACE reads with MiXCR. This table holds tens of thousands of distinct CDR3 sequences, about 14% found once. The sample consisted of whole blood, taken at baseline. These receptor sequences come from an adult who was a healthcare worker with PCR-confirmed SARS-CoV-2 infection or an uninfected control (not recorded which).

The gene calls are TRBV5-1 and TRBJ2-2; D possibly corresponds to TRBD1 (5 bases). Germline V CDR1 and CDR2: SGHRS, YFSETQ. The length of the CDR3 is 15 residues. Between the trimmed V and J ends, which lost 5 bases and 2 bases, there was a span of 13 bases. The CDR3 region is CASSFPRENTGELFF. CDR3 in DNA: TGCGCCAGCAGTTTCCCCAGGGAAAACACCGGGGAGCTGTTTTTT.

The chain combines TRBV20-1 with TRBJ2-7, with D perhaps TRBD1 (5 bases). Germline V lookup: CDR1 DFQATT, CDR2 SNEGSKA (reference sequence). V was shortened by 6 bases and J by 6 bases, with 18 bases between the two germline ends. The CDR3 spans 13 residues. The CDR3 here is CSAQQDRQLEQYF. CDR3 nucleotide sequence: TGCAGTGCCCAACAGGACCGACAGCTCGAGCAGTACTTC.

The rearrangement uses TRBV27 and TRBJ2-5, with D unresolved. The germline V gene encodes CDR1 MNHEY and CDR2 SMNVEV (reference sequence). Trimming took 2 bases from V and 4 from J, leaving 11 bases between them. The CDR3 extends over 14 amino acids. The CDR3 nucleotides are TGTGCCAGCAGTTTAAGCCCCGGCGGAGAGACCCAGTACTTC. Amino acid sequence: CASSLSPGGETQYF.

This clonotype has at least ten counts. This chain uses TRBV7-8 with TRBJ2-5, with D perhaps TRBD2 (6 bases). CDR1 SGHVS and CDR2 FQNEAQ come from the germline V gene. The CDR3 spans 16 residues. V was trimmed by 6 bases and J by 5 bases, leaving 22 bases between them. The CDR3 sequence is CASSRREASDPETQYF. The CDR3 DNA reads TGTGCCAGCAGTAGGAGGGAAGCGTCCGATCCGGAGACCCAGTACTTC.

This clonotype was seen a few times. The chain joins TRBV28 to TRBJ2-7; TRBD2 might be the D (5 bases). CDR3 length: 15 amino acids. Germline CDR1 is MDHEN and CDR2 is SYDVKM. V gave up 3 bases and J gave up 3 bases, with 15 bases separating them. The CDR3: CASSFEGSTLYEQYF. CDR3 coding DNA: TGTGCCAGCAGTTTCGAGGGCTCGACCCTCTACGAGCAGTACTTC.